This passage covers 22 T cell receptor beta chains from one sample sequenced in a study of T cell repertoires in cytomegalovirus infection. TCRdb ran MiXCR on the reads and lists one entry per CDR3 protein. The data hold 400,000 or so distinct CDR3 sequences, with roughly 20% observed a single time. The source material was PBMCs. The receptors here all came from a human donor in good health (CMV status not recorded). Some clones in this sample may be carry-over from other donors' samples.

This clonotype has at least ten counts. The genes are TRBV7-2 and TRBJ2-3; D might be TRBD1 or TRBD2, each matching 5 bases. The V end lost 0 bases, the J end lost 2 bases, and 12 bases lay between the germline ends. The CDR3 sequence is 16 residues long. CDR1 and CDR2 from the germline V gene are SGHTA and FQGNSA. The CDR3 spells CASSLAPGPNTDTQYF. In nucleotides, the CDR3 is TGTGCCAGCAGCTTAGCGCCGGGACCTAACACAGATACGCAGTATTTT.

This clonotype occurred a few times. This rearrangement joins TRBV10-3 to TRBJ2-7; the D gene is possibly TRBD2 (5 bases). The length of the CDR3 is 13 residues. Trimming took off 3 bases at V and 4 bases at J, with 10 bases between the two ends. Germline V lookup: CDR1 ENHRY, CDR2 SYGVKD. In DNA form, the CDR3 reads TGTGCCATCAGTGACCCCCCGGGGTACGAGCAGTACTTC. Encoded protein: CAISDPPGYEQYF.

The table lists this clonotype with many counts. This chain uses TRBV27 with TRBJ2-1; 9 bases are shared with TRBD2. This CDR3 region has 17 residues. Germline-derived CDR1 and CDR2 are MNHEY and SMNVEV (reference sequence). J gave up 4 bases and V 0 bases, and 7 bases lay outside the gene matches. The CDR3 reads CASSLSYAGGQYNEQFF. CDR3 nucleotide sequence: TGTGCCAGCAGTTTATCGTATGCGGGGGGGCAATACAATGAGCAGTTCTTC.

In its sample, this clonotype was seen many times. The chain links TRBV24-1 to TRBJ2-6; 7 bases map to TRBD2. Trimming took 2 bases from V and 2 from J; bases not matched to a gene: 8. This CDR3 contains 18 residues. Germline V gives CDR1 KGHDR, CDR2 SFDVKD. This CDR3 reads CATSDYRLAETGANVLTF. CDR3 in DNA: TGTGCCACCAGTGATTATCGGCTAGCGGAGACTGGGGCCAACGTCCTGACTTTC.

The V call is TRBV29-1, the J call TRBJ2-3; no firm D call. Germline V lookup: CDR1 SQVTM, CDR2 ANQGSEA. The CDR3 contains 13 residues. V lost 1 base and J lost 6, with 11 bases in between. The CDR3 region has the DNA TGCAGCGTTGAAGGACGGCCCGGGGATACGCAGTATTTT. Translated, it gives CSVEGRPGDTQYF.

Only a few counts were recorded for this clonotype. Here the CDR3 DNA reads TGTGCCAGTAGCCCCAGGACAGGGCCGGCCTATGGCTACACCTTC. Amino acid sequence: CASSPRTGPAYGYTF. The chain links TRBV19 to TRBJ1-2; 8 nucleotides align to TRBD1. Per the germline V gene, CDR1 is LNHDA and CDR2 is SQIVND (reference sequence). CDR3 length: 15 residues. V lost 6 bases to trimming and J lost 4 bases; unmatched junction nucleotides: 10.

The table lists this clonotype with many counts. The CDR3 protein is CASSLAGLRGGQETQYF. The DNA for the CDR3 is TGTGCCAGCAGCTTAGCCGGCCTGCGGGGGGGCCAAGAGACCCAGTACTTC. This sequence joins TRBV7-6 and TRBJ2-5, with TRBD2 matching 9 bases. V gave up 0 bases and J gave up 1 base; unmatched junction bases: 6. CDR1 is SGHVS, CDR2 FNYEAQ, per germline. The CDR3 sequence is 17 residues long.

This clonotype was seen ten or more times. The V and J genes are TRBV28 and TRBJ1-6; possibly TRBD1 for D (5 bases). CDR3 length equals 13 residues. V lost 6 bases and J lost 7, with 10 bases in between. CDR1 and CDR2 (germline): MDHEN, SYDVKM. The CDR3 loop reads CASSRDANSPLHF. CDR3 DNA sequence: TGTGCCAGCAGCCGGGACGCAAATTCACCCCTCCACTTT. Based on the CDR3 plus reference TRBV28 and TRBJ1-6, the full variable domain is DVKVTQSSRYLVKRTGEKVFLECVQDMDHENMFWYRQDPGLGLRLIYFSYDVKMKEKGDIPEGYSVSREKKERFSLILESASTNQTSMYLCASSRDANSPLHFGNGTRLTVT.

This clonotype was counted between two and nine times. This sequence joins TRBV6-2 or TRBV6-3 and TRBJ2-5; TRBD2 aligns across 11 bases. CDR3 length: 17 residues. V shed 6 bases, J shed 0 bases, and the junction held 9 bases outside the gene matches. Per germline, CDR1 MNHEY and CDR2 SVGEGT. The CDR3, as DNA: TGTGCCAGCAGCGTCCCTAGCGGGGGGCGGTACCAAGAGACCCAGTACTTC. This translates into CASSVPSGGRYQETQYF.

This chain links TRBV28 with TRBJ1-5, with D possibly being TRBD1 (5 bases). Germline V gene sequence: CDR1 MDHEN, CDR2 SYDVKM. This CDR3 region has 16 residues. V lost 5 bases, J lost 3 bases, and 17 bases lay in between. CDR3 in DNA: TGTGCCAGCAGTCCCCCGGACACAGGTGACAATCAGCCCCAGCATTTT. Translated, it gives CASSPPDTGDNQPQHF.

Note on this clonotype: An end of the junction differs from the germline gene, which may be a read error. The CDR3 DNA reads TGCGCCACCCACGGGACAGGGATCTTC. It is translated as CATHGTGIF. The V gene is TRBV23-1, the J gene TRBJ2-7; TRBD1 matches at 9 bases. TRBV23-1 is filed as an ORF, its function uncertain. The CDR3 has 9 residues.

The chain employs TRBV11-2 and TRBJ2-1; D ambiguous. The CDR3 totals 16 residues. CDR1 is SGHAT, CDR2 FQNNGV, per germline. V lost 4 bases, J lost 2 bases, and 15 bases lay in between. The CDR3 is CASSSPESAPYNEQFF. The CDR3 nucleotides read TGTGCCAGCAGCTCCCCGGAGAGCGCTCCCTACAATGAGCAGTTCTTC.

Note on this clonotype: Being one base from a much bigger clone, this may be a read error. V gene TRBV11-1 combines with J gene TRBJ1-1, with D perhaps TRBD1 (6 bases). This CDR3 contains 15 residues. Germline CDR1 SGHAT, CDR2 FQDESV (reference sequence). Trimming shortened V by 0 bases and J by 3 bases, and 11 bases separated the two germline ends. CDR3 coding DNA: TGTGCCAGCAGCTTAGCGCGGGGGGGCTACACTGAAGCTTTCTTT. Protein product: CASSLARGGYTEAFF.

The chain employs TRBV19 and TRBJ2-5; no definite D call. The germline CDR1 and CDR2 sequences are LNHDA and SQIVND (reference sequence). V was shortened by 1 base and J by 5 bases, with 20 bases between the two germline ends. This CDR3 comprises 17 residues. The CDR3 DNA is TGTGCCAGTAGTATAGGGGAACCCCCGGTGGATGTGGAGACCCAGTACTTC. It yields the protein CASSIGEPPVDVETQYF.

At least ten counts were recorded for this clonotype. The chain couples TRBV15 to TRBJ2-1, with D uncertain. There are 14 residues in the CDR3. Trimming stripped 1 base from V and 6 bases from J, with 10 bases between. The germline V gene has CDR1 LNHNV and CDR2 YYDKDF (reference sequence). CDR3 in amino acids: CATSRGGVSNEQFF. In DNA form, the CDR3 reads TGTGCCACCAGCAGAGGCGGAGTATCCAATGAGCAGTTCTTC.

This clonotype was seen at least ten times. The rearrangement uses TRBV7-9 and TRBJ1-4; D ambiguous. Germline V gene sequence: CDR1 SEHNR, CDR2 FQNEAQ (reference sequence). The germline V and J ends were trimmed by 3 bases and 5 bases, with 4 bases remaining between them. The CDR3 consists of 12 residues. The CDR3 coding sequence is TGTGCCAGCAGCTTTGCCAATGAAAAACTGTTTTTT. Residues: CASSFANEKLFF. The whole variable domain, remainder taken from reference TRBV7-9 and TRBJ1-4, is DTGVSQNPRHKITKRGQNVTFRCDPISEHNRLYWYRQTLGQGPEFLTYFQNEAQLEKSRLLSDRFSAERPKGSFSTLEIQRTEQGDSAMYLCASSFANEKLFFGSGTQLSVL.

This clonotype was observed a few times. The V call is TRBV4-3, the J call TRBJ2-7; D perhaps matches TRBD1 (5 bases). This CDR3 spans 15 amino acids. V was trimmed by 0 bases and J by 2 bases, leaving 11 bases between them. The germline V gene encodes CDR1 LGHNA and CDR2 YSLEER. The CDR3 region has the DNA TGCGCCAGCAGCCAAGATCACGACAGCCCCTACGAGCAGTACTTC. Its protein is CASSQDHDSPYEQYF.

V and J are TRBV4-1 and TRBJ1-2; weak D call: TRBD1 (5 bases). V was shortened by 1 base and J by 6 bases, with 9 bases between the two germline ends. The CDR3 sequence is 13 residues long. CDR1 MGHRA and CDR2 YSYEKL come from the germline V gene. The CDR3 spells CASSQGGEDGYTF. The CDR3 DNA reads TGCGCCAGCAGCCAAGGAGGGGAGGATGGCTACACCTTC.

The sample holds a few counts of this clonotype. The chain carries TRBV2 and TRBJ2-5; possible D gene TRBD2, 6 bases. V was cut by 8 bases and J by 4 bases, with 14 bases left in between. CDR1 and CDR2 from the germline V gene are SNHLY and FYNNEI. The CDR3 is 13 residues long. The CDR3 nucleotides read TGTGCCAGCCACGAGACTAGTCGAGAGACCCAGTACTTC. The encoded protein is CASHETSRETQYF.

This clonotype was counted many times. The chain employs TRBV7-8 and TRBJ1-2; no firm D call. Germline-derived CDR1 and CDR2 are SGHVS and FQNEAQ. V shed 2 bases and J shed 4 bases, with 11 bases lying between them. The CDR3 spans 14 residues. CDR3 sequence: CASSLSQASYGYTF. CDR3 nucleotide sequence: TGTGCCAGCAGCTTAAGCCAGGCTAGCTATGGCTACACCTTC.

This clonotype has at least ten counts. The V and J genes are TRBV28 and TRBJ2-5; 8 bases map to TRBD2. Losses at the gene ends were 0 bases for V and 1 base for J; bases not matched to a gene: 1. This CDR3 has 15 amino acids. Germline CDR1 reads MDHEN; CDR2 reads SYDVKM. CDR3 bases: TGTGCCAGCAGTTTATGGCGGGGGGCCCAAGAGACCCAGTACTTC. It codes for CASSLWRGAQETQYF.

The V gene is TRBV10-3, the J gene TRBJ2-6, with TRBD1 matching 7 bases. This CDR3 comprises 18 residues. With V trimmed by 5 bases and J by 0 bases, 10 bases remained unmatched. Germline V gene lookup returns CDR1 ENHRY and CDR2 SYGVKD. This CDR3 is CAISRSGGSVSGANVLTF. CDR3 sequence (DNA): TGTGCCATCAGTAGATCAGGGGGATCCGTCTCTGGGGCCAACGTCCTGACTTTC.